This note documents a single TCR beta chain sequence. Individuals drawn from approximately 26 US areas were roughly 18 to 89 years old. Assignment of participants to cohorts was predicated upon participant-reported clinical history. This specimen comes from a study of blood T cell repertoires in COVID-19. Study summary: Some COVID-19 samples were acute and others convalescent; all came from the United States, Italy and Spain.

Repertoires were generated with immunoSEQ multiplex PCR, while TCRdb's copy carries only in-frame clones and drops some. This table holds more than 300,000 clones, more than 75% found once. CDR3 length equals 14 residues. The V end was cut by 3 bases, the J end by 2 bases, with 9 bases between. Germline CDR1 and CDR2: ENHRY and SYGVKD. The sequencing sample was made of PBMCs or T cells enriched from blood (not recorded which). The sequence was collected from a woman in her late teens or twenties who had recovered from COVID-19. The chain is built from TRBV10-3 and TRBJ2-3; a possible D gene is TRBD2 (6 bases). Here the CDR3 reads CAISDRDFTDTQYF. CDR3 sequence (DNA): TGTGCCATCAGTGATCGGGACTTCACAGATACGCAGTATTTT.